This T cell receptor (beta chain) came from a study of CD8 T cells in ankylosing spondylitis. A quantitative 5'-RACE method, one with molecular barcodes, was used to make TCR beta libraries. TCRdb re-called the 5' RACE reads with MiXCR, one entry per CDR3 protein. The sample records about 750,000 distinct CDR3 sequences, under 20% being singletons. This clonotype turned up a few times. Antigen: not known. This CDR3 comprises 14 residues. Trimming took 6 bases from V and 4 from J, leaving 12 bases between them. Study-wide findings and caveats: Disease-linked clones displayed a CD8+ phenotype and appeared relatively rarely in peripheral blood. Blood of patients with ankylosing spondylitis appeared to be characterized by a TCR beta motif of eight highly homologous variants. There were earlier reports of some motif variants in reactive arthritis synovial fluid and blood. Reports say disease-linked clones showed up significantly more in matched ankylosing spondylitis synovial fluid.

The V gene is TRBV12-3 or TRBV12-4, the J gene TRBJ1-4, with D possibly TRBD1 on 6 matching bases. The TCR comes from a male donor with ankylosing spondylitis. What was sequenced was blood, either unsorted or a sorted T cell fraction (not recorded which). The CDR3 region is CASSRGLDNEKLFF. In DNA, the CDR3 is TGTGCCAGCAGCAGGGGACTGGATAATGAAAAACTGTTTTTT.